A single sample is the source of the 18 T cell receptor beta chains below, sequenced in a study of T cell clones after liver transplantation. The repertoire was sequenced with immunoSEQ multiplex PCR; TCRdb's copy has only in-frame clones and lacks some. The data show over 25,000 clones, about 95% seen once. The sequencing here drew on CD8+ T cells from blood, taken 12 months after liver transplant. The receptors were gathered from a human patient who received a liver transplant. Some T cells may trace back to the graft donor.

This clone was recorded once. The V call is TRBV27, the J call TRBJ1-1; TRBD1 is a possible D gene (6 bases). The CDR3 sequence is 15 residues long. The germline CDR1 and CDR2 sequences are MNHEY and SMNVEV (reference sequence). The germline V and J ends were trimmed by 7 bases and 7 bases, with 22 bases remaining between them. In DNA form, the CDR3 reads TGTGCCAGCAATTCTCGGGGGGCAAGATACCTTGAAGCTTTCTTT. Its protein is CASNSRGARYLEAFF.

This clone was recorded only once. The chain recombines TRBV27 with TRBJ2-7; D gene uncertain. Per germline, CDR1 MNHEY and CDR2 SMNVEV (reference sequence). The CDR3 consists of 15 residues. V lost 6 bases and J 3 bases, leaving 18 bases between the germline ends. DNA for the CDR3: TGTGCCAGCAGCCCGAGGACCTATCGAAACTACGAGCAGTACTTC. It encodes CASSPRTYRNYEQYF.

The V and J genes are TRBV10-2 and TRBJ2-3; no clear D. The germline V and J ends were trimmed by 0 bases and 6 bases, with 1 base remaining between them. CDR3 length: 11 amino acids. CDR1 is WSHSY and CDR2 is SAAADI in the germline V gene. The CDR3 here is CASSESDTQYF. In DNA, the CDR3 is TGCGCCAGCAGTGAGTCGGATACGCAGTATTTT.

This clone has just one count. The gene calls are TRBV10-2 and TRBJ2-7, with a possible D match to TRBD1 (6 bases). Looked up from germline, CDR1 is WSHSY and CDR2 is SAAADI. Trimming stripped 5 bases from V and 1 base from J, with 15 bases between. The CDR3 sequence is 15 residues long. CDR3 in DNA: TGCGCCAGCAGTTTGGGACAACTCCGATCCTACGAGCAGTACTTC. Its protein is CASSLGQLRSYEQYF.

This sequence joins TRBV13 and TRBJ2-7; D gene ambiguous. Deletions cut 3 bases from V and 6 bases from J, with 15 bases between. This CDR3 region has 14 residues. The germline CDR1 and CDR2 sequences are PRHDT and FYEKMQ (reference sequence). The CDR3 nucleotides read TGTGCCAGCAGCTTTCAGGTCACCCCCGGCGAGCAGTACTTC. Protein product: CASSFQVTPGEQYF.

The chain is built from TRBV7-8 and TRBJ1-1; 8 positions agree with TRBD1. The CDR3 contains 13 residues. In germline, CDR1 is SGHVS, CDR2 FQNEAQ. Trimming took 6 bases from V and 5 from J; bases not matched to a gene: 5. The CDR3 DNA reads TGTGCCAGCAGTTGGACAGGGCAGACTGAAGCTTTCTTT. Residues: CASSWTGQTEAFF.

The chain carries TRBV7-9 and TRBJ2-2, with 10 bases fitting TRBD2. Germline CDR1 SEHNR, CDR2 FQNEAQ (reference sequence). The junction had 8 bases not matched to a gene; V was cut back by 5 bases and J by 5 bases. This CDR3 spans 16 amino acids. The CDR3 sequence: CASSPSSGRATGELFF. The DNA of the CDR3 is TGTGCCAGCAGCCCTTCCAGCGGGAGGGCAACCGGGGAGCTGTTTTTT.

Note on this clone: This same CDR3 is encoded by further DNA sequences in the sample. The chain has TRBV27 and TRBJ2-7; the D is unclear. Trimming took off 3 bases at V and 3 bases at J, with 3 bases between the two ends. The CDR3 runs to 11 residues. Per the germline V gene, CDR1 is MNHEY and CDR2 is SMNVEV (reference sequence). The CDR3 bases are TGTGCCAGCAGTTTTGGCTACGAGCAGTACTTC. Translated: CASSFGYEQYF.

V and J are TRBV28 and TRBJ1-2, with 8 bases aligning to TRBD1. Germline-derived CDR1 and CDR2 are MDHEN and SYDVKM. This CDR3 comprises 17 residues. Trimming removed 3 bases from V and 4 bases from J; junction bases left unmatched: 13. This chain's CDR3 is CASSLQGAWIVGYGYTF. The CDR3 DNA sequence: TGTGCCAGCAGTTTGCAGGGGGCGTGGATAGTGGGCTATGGCTACACCTTC.

The chain joins TRBV27 to TRBJ2-1; 9 bases align to TRBD2. V trimming: 1 base; J trimming: 14 bases; junction bases outside the gene matches: 9. The CDR3 is 14 residues long. Germline loops: CDR1 MNHEY, CDR2 SMNVEV (reference sequence). This chain's CDR3 is CASSLFGSGRSKFF. The CDR3 DNA sequence: TGTGCCAGCAGTTTATTCGGTAGCGGGAGATCAAAGTTCTTC.

V is TRBV7-6 and J is TRBJ2-2; 9 nucleotides align to TRBD2. The germline CDR1 and CDR2 sequences are SGHVS and FNYEAQ. Trimming took 4 bases from V and 9 from J; bases not matched to a gene: 9. The CDR3 spans 15 residues. Here the CDR3 reads CASSSGLASTRELFF. The DNA for the CDR3 is TGTGCCAGCAGCTCCGGACTAGCGAGTACTCGGGAGCTGTTTTTT.

The V gene is TRBV7-9, the J gene TRBJ2-7; 9 bases line up with TRBD1. Germline V gene data show CDR1 as SEHNR and CDR2 as FQNEAQ (reference sequence). The CDR3 sequence is 15 residues long. Trimming took 3 bases from V and 4 from J; bases not matched to a gene: 7. CDR3 DNA: TGTGCCAGCAGCTTCCCCGGACAGGGGCGATACGAGCAGTACTTC. Protein product: CASSFPGQGRYEQYF. The variable domain in full, completed from reference TRBV7-9 and TRBJ2-7, reads DTGVSQNPRHKITKRGQNVTFRCDPISEHNRLYWYRQTLGQGPEFLTYFQNEAQLEKSRLLSDRFSAERPKGSFSTLEIQRTEQGDSAMYLCASSFPGQGRYEQYFGPGTRLTVT.

V is TRBV7-9 and J is TRBJ2-3; tentatively, D is TRBD1 or TRBD2 (5 bases each). Trimming took off 2 bases at V and 4 bases at J, with 7 bases between the two ends. The CDR3 has 13 amino acids. Germline V gene lookup returns CDR1 SEHNR and CDR2 FQNEAQ (reference sequence). The CDR3 sequence: CASSLLGADTQYF. The DNA of the CDR3 is TGTGCCAGCAGCTTACTGGGGGCAGATACGCAGTATTTT.

The J gene is TRBJ1-1, the V gene TRBV10-2, with D possibly matching TRBD1 (5 bases). Trimming took off 8 bases at V and 6 bases at J, with 13 bases between the two ends. This CDR3 is built from 12 residues. CDR1 is WSHSY, CDR2 SAAADI, per germline. The CDR3 nucleotides read TGCGCCAGCGGGACGGGGGGGGCTGAAGCTTTCTTT. Amino acid sequence: CASGTGGAEAFF.

This clone appeared once. The J gene is TRBJ1-1, the V gene TRBV16; the D is unclear. The CDR3 covers 14 residues. V was cut by 0 bases and J by 5 bases, with 10 bases left in between. The germline V gene has CDR1 KGHSY and CDR2 FQNENV. Here the CDR3 DNA reads TGTGCCAGCAGCCAATCGCTTCGAGAGACTGAAGCTTTCTTT. Its translation: CASSQSLRETEAFF.

V usage is TRBV28 and J usage is TRBJ2-7; 9 bases line up with TRBD1. Germline V gives CDR1 MDHEN, CDR2 SYDVKM. This CDR3 is 14 amino acids long. Trimming removed 6 bases from V and 1 base from J; junction bases left unmatched: 4. In DNA form, the CDR3 reads TGTGCCAGCAGGGGGACAGGGAATTCCTACGAGCAGTACTTC. Translated, it gives CASRGTGNSYEQYF.

The J gene is TRBJ1-2, the V gene TRBV5-1, with 9 nucleotides matching TRBD1. Trimming removed 1 base from V and 6 bases from J; junction bases left unmatched: 7. This CDR3 contains 15 residues. CDR1 and CDR2 (germline): SGHRS, YFSETQ. The CDR3 DNA follows: TGCGCCAGCAGCTTGTTGAGTCGACAGGGGGATGGCTACACCTTC. It codes for CASSLLSRQGDGYTF.

The J gene is TRBJ2-7, the V gene TRBV7-9; 11 nucleotides align to TRBD1. Germline V lookup: CDR1 SEHNR, CDR2 FQNEAQ (reference sequence). This CDR3 region has 19 residues. Trimming at V came to 5 bases and at J to 2 bases, leaving 17 bases not matched to a gene. The CDR3 sequence is CASSPSADRGPLRTYEQYF. DNA of the CDR3: TGTGCCAGCAGCCCTTCAGCGGACAGGGGGCCCCTACGAACCTACGAGCAGTACTTC. Full variable domain (outside the CDR3, taken from reference TRBV7-9 and TRBJ2-7): DTGVSQNPRHKITKRGQNVTFRCDPISEHNRLYWYRQTLGQGPEFLTYFQNEAQLEKSRLLSDRFSAERPKGSFSTLEIQRTEQGDSAMYLCASSPSADRGPLRTYEQYFGPGTRLTVT.